These 21 T cell receptor beta chains originate from one sample sequenced in a study of shared clonotypes between healthy human individuals. Libraries were prepared by immunoSEQ multiplex PCR; TCRdb keeps only in-frame clonotypes and omits some of them. In the table there are about 2.3 million clones, 85% to 95% of which are singletons. The sequenced sample was naive CD4+ T cells from PBMCs. Subset given: CD45RA+ positively selected. The receptors were sampled from a man aged 18 to 29 in good health. Some clones in this sample may be carry-over from other donors' samples.

A word on this clone: Other nucleotide sequences from this sample produce the same CDR3. The chain uses TRBV9 and TRBJ2-5; the D gene could be TRBD1 or TRBD2 (6 bases each). The germline V gene has CDR1 SGDLS and CDR2 YYNGEE. Trimming stripped 0 bases from V and 4 bases from J, with 13 bases between. This CDR3 is 15 amino acids long. CDR3 DNA sequence: TGTGCCAGCAGCGTAGCCAGGGGAGGAGGAGAGACCCAGTACTTC. Its protein is CASSVARGGGETQYF.

This clone appeared once. The chain employs TRBV7-3 and TRBJ2-3, with TRBD2 matching 7 bases. The CDR3 runs to 15 residues. Germline-derived CDR1 and CDR2 are SGHTA and FQGTGA. Trimming at V came to 7 bases and at J to 3 bases, leaving 10 bases not matched to a gene. The CDR3 region is CASTEGLSGTDTQYF. In DNA form, the CDR3 reads TGTGCCAGCACCGAAGGGCTTAGCGGGACAGATACGCAGTATTTT.

This chain joins TRBV6-1 and TRBJ2-4, with 8 bases that match TRBD2. CDR3 size: 21 residues. In germline, CDR1 is MNHNS, CDR2 SASEGT. After removal of 0 bases from V and 0 bases from J, the junction contained 16 bases not matched to a gene. CDR3: CASSEAPGRGGLAAAKNIQYF. CDR3 DNA: TGTGCCAGCAGTGAAGCCCCGGGACGGGGCGGACTAGCCGCAGCCAAAAACATTCAGTACTTC.

This rearrangement joins TRBV28 to TRBJ2-1; 8 bases match TRBD1. The CDR3 is 16 residues long. J lost 2 bases, V lost 3 bases, and 6 bases had no gene match. Germline CDR1 MDHEN, CDR2 SYDVKM. The CDR3 here is CASSFLTGQAYNEQFF. CDR3 DNA: TGTGCCAGCAGTTTCCTGACGGGACAGGCCTACAATGAGCAGTTCTTC.

J is TRBJ2-1 and V is TRBV27, with 13 bases identical to TRBD2. Germline trimming cut 1 base from V and 0 bases from J; bases unmatched to any gene: 15. Per the germline V gene, CDR1 is MNHEY and CDR2 is SMNVEV (reference sequence). The CDR3 runs to 22 residues. The CDR3 nucleotides are TGTGCCAGCAGTTTATTTGGGGCCGGGACTAGCGGGACCCAAACCTCCTACAATGAGCAGTTCTTC. This codes for CASSLFGAGTSGTQTSYNEQFF.

This clone has just one count. This CDR3 reads CASSGRQVNQPQHF. DNA for the CDR3: TGTGCCAGTAGTGGTCGGCAGGTCAATCAGCCCCAGCATTTT. This chain joins TRBV19 and TRBJ1-5; no definite D call. V lost 5 bases and J 3 bases, leaving 11 bases between the germline ends. This CDR3 spans 14 amino acids. CDR1 and CDR2 (germline): LNHDA, SQIVND (reference sequence).

This rearrangement joins TRBV15 to TRBJ2-1, with 7 bases identical to TRBD2. The CDR3 sequence is 16 residues long. The V gene's germline CDR1 is LNHNV and CDR2 YYDKDF (reference sequence). V lost 0 bases and J lost 4; bases outside the gene matches: 6. The CDR3 DNA reads TGTGCCACCAGCAGAGAGAGCCTAGCGGTTTACAATGAGCAGTTCTTC. Residues: CATSRESLAVYNEQFF.

The chain recombines TRBV4-1 with TRBJ2-3; D remains unclear. In germline, CDR1 is MGHRA, CDR2 YSYEKL. The V and J ends lost 2 bases and 0 bases respectively, with 12 bases between them. The CDR3 spans 16 residues. CDR3 in amino acids: CASSQPTMSSTDTQYF. CDR3 DNA: TGCGCCAGCAGCCAACCTACTATGAGTAGCACAGATACGCAGTATTTT.

This clone showed up just a few times. This rearrangement joins TRBV11-2 to TRBJ2-7, with 7 nucleotides matching TRBD1. This CDR3 contains 15 residues. Unmatched junction bases numbered 10, after V lost 5 bases and J lost 3 bases. Germline V gene sequence: CDR1 SGHAT, CDR2 FQNNGV. The CDR3: CASSAYRGQHYEQYF. CDR3 DNA sequence: TGTGCCAGCAGCGCCTACAGGGGACAGCACTACGAGCAGTACTTC.

The chain has TRBV7-2 and TRBJ2-4; D uncertain. V was shortened by 2 bases and J by 7 bases, with 6 bases between the two germline ends. The CDR3 spans 12 residues. Looked up from germline, CDR1 is SGHTA and CDR2 is FQGNSA. CDR3 region: CASSLLGNIQYF. CDR3 DNA sequence: TGTGCCAGCAGCTTACTAGGGAACATTCAGTACTTC.

CDR3 DNA: TGTGCCAGCAGTTTTAAGGCTATTGGAGTCACAGATACGCAGTATTTT. Its protein product is CASSFKAIGVTDTQYF. The V gene is TRBV27, the J gene TRBJ2-3; no reliable D call. Trimming took 3 bases from V and 2 from J, leaving 15 bases between them. The germline V gene encodes CDR1 MNHEY and CDR2 SMNVEV (reference sequence). The CDR3 totals 16 residues.

The J gene is TRBJ2-7, the V gene TRBV11-2; D is possibly TRBD1 (5 bases). The V and J ends lost 1 base and 2 bases respectively, with 9 bases between them. CDR1 SGHAT and CDR2 FQNNGV come from the germline V gene. This CDR3 region has 14 residues. CDR3 residues: CASSLGLRAYEQYF. CDR3 nucleotides: TGTGCCAGCAGCTTAGGTCTCAGGGCCTACGAGCAGTACTTC.

Points on this clone: Other DNA sequences in this specimen translate into the identical CDR3. The V and J genes are TRBV6-5 and TRBJ2-2, with 7 bases lining up with TRBD1. The V gene end was trimmed by 5 bases and the J gene end by 1 base; junction bases not matched to a gene: 1. The CDR3 runs to 14 residues. From germline, CDR1 is MNHEY and CDR2 SVGAGI. The CDR3 DNA reads TGTGCCAGCAGTAGGGACAGGAACACCGGGGAGCTGTTTTTT. This sequence encodes CASSRDRNTGELFF.

The chain is built from TRBV30 and TRBJ1-2, with 9 bases aligning to TRBD1. CDR3 length: 14 amino acids. Unmatched junction bases numbered 6, after V lost 2 bases and J lost 5 bases. Germline assignment: CDR1 GTSNPN and CDR2 SVGIG (reference sequence). The CDR3 DNA sequence: TGTGCCTGGAGTACACAGGGGGCCGGTTATGGCTACACCTTC. Translating gives CAWSTQGAGYGYTF.

This clone showed up just once. Other DNA variants within this sample encode the same CDR3. The V call is TRBV6-1, the J call TRBJ2-5; tentatively, D is TRBD1 or TRBD2 (5 bases each). The CDR3 extends over 11 amino acids. The V and J ends lost 6 bases and 5 bases respectively, with 7 bases between them. Germline assignment: CDR1 MNHNS and CDR2 SASEGT. The CDR3 protein is CASRGVETQYF. CDR3 DNA sequence: TGTGCCAGCAGGGGGGTCGAGACCCAGTACTTC.

The chain is built from TRBV30 and TRBJ2-1; 12 nucleotides line up with TRBD2. This CDR3 region has 14 residues. Per germline, CDR1 GTSNPN and CDR2 SVGIG (reference sequence). With 2 bases clipped from V and 6 bases from J, the junction kept 2 bases outside the gene matches. This CDR3 reads CAWSRTSGINEQFF. The CDR3, as DNA: TGTGCCTGGAGTAGGACTAGCGGGATCAATGAGCAGTTCTTC.

The chain combines TRBV11-2 with TRBJ2-7; TRBD2 aligns across 10 bases. This CDR3 contains 14 residues. Germline lookup yields CDR1 SGHAT and CDR2 FQNNGV. Unmatched junction bases numbered 6, after V lost 4 bases and J lost 6 bases. CDR3 nucleotide sequence: TGTGCCAGCAGCTGGACTAGCGGAGGGGCCGAGCAGTACTTC. As protein: CASSWTSGGAEQYF. Full variable domain (outside the CDR3, taken from reference TRBV11-2 and TRBJ2-7): EAGVAQSPRYKIIEKRQSVAFWCNPISGHATLYWYQQILGQGPKLLIQFQNNGVVDDSQLPKDRFSAERLKGVDSTLKIQPAKLEDSAVYLCASSWTSGGAEQYFGPGTRLTVT.

V usage is TRBV5-1 and J usage is TRBJ2-1; 8 bases map to TRBD2. Trimming removed 7 bases from V and 7 bases from J; junction bases left unmatched: 13. The length of the CDR3 is 15 residues. The V gene's germline CDR1 is SGHRS and CDR2 YFSETQ. CDR3 sequence reads: CASGLAGRGSNEQFF. The CDR3 DNA follows: TGCGCCAGCGGTTTAGCGGGGCGAGGAAGTAATGAGCAGTTCTTC.

This chain connects TRBV27 to TRBJ1-3; tentatively, D is TRBD1 (6 bases). The ends were cut back, 6 bases at V and 0 bases at J, with 12 bases in the middle. The germline V gene has CDR1 MNHEY and CDR2 SMNVEV (reference sequence). This CDR3 contains 15 residues. CDR3 loop: CASRPGGPSGNTIYF. CDR3 sequence (DNA): TGTGCCAGCAGGCCCGGGGGCCCCTCTGGAAACACCATATATTTT.

The chain is built from TRBV6-5 and TRBJ1-1; TRBD1 matches 9 bases. CDR1 MNHEY and CDR2 SVGAGI come from the germline V gene. This CDR3 region has 16 residues. The ends lost 2 bases at V and 1 base at J; junction bases unmatched: 5. The CDR3 sequence: CASSYRGTGKNTEAFF. DNA for the CDR3: TGTGCCAGCAGTTACCGGGGGACAGGGAAGAACACTGAAGCTTTCTTT.

The chain links TRBV18 to TRBJ1-3; 9 nucleotides line up with TRBD1. CDR3 size: 16 residues. J was trimmed by 3 bases and V by 3 bases; bases with no gene match: 6. Germline V CDR1 and CDR2: KGHSH, LQKENI. CDR3 sequence: CASSPVGQGFGNTIYF. The CDR3 bases are TGTGCCAGCTCACCTGTGGGACAGGGCTTTGGAAACACCATATATTTT. Combining the CDR3 with reference TRBV18 and TRBJ1-3 gives the whole variable domain NAGVMQNPRHLVRRRGQEARLRCSPMKGHSHVYWYRQLPEEGLKFMVYLQKENIIDESGMPKERFSAEFPKEGPSILRIQQVVRGDSAAYFCASSPVGQGFGNTIYFGEGSWLTVV.